Shown below are 17 T cell receptor beta chains from a single sample sequenced in a study of T cells in Graves' hyperthyroidism and ophthalmopathy. Amplification yielded TCR beta CDR3 regions, with RNA transcripts as the source. When the TCR CDR3 underwent first-round RT-PCR, the HTBI primer set was used. Using its own MiXCR run on the multiplex PCR reads, TCRdb lists one record per CDR3 protein. The sample has some 340,000 distinct CDR3 sequences, roughly 15% seen once. Sequenced input: blood. The receptor source for this set is a middle-aged woman with Graves' ophthalmopathy.

This clonotype showed up just a few times. V and J are TRBV12-3 or TRBV12-4 and TRBJ2-4; D is uncertain. The CDR3 contains 14 residues. V shed 5 bases and J shed 6 bases, with 14 bases lying between them. The CDR3 DNA reads TGTGCCAGCAGTCAGACGACGCGACCAAACATTCAGTACTTC. Protein product: CASSQTTRPNIQYF.

Many counts were recorded for this clonotype. The genes are TRBV2 and TRBJ2-7; 10 nucleotides line up with TRBD2. The CDR3 sequence is 16 residues long. Germline-derived CDR1 and CDR2 are SNHLY and FYNNEI. Trimming removed 5 bases from V and 4 bases from J; junction bases left unmatched: 11. Here the CDR3 DNA reads TGTGCCAGCAGTTCACCTAGCGGGAGCTCAAGGTACGAGCAGTACTTC. Its protein is CASSSPSGSSRYEQYF.

The V call is TRBV5-1, the J call TRBJ2-3; D gene unclear. Germline V gene lookup returns CDR1 SGHRS and CDR2 YFSETQ. Deletions cut 3 bases from V and 2 bases from J, with 4 bases between. The CDR3 extends over 12 amino acids. Here the CDR3 DNA reads TGCGCCAGCAGCTACCCCACAGATACGCAGTATTTT. Residues: CASSYPTDTQYF.

This clonotype has a count of ten or more. The gene calls are TRBV7-8 and TRBJ1-4; D unresolved. Germline V gene data show CDR1 as SGHVS and CDR2 as FQNEAQ. The CDR3 has 16 amino acids. V gave up 5 bases and J gave up 0 bases, with 13 bases separating them. CDR3 residues: CASSPGRIATNEKLFF. Here the CDR3 DNA reads TGTGCCAGCAGCCCTGGACGGATTGCAACTAATGAAAAACTGTTTTTT.

This clonotype was counted ten times or more. This chain links TRBV7-9 with TRBJ1-1; D remains ambiguous. The length of the CDR3 is 12 residues. V dropped 1 base and J dropped 11 bases, with 11 bases sitting between them. Germline CDR1 and CDR2: SEHNR and FQNEAQ (reference sequence). This chain's CDR3 is CASSLGRWEAFF. The CDR3 DNA reads as TGTGCCAGCAGCTTAGGCAGGTGGGAGGCTTTCTTT. The whole variable domain, filled in from reference TRBV7-9 and TRBJ1-1, reads DTGVSQNPRHKITKRGQNVTFRCDPISEHNRLYWYRQTLGQGPEFLTYFQNEAQLEKSRLLSDRFSAERPKGSFSTLEIQRTEQGDSAMYLCASSLGRWEAFFGQGTRLTVV.

The table lists this clonotype with many counts. CDR3 coding DNA: TGTGCCATCAGTGAGTGGGCAGAGCAAGAGACCCAGTACTTC. It specifies CAISEWAEQETQYF. This chain joins TRBV10-3 and TRBJ2-5; D is ambiguous. Trimming pared 1 base from V and 2 bases from J, leaving 8 bases between. This CDR3 region has 14 residues. Germline V gene lookup returns CDR1 ENHRY and CDR2 SYGVKD.

The table lists this clonotype with many counts. The CDR3 here is CASSPQNEQFF. The DNA for the CDR3 is TGTGCCAGCAGCCCTCAAAATGAGCAGTTCTTC. The J gene is TRBJ2-1, the V gene TRBV7-9; D gene ambiguous. The V gene lost 5 bases and the J gene lost 7 bases, with 6 bases spanning the gap. Germline V lookup: CDR1 SEHNR, CDR2 FQNEAQ (reference sequence). CDR3 size: 11 residues.

This clonotype was counted a few times. The V call is TRBV5-8, the J call TRBJ2-7; 7 nucleotides line up with TRBD1. The CDR3 consists of 13 residues. The ends lost 5 bases at V and 5 bases at J; junction bases unmatched: 7. CDR1 and CDR2 (germline): SGHTS, YDEGEE. The CDR3 here is CASRFTGVDEQYF. CDR3 sequence (DNA): TGTGCCAGCAGGTTTACAGGGGTAGACGAGCAGTACTTC.

This clonotype was recorded many times. This chain uses TRBV5-1 with TRBJ1-1; D is ambiguous. This CDR3 comprises 15 residues. The germline V gene encodes CDR1 SGHRS and CDR2 YFSETQ. Trimming stripped 0 bases from V and 0 bases from J, with 9 bases between. The CDR3 DNA is TGCGCCAGCAGCTTGGTTCTGGGAATGAACACTGAAGCTTTCTTT. It codes for CASSLVLGMNTEAFF.

In its sample, this clonotype was seen a few times. V is TRBV28 and J is TRBJ1-4, with 7 positions matching TRBD1. The CDR3 is made up of 13 amino acids. V lost 9 bases and J lost 4; bases outside the gene matches: 5. CDR1 and CDR2 from the germline V gene are MDHEN and SYDVKM. The CDR3 nucleotides are TGTGCCAGTCTAGGGGGCTATAATGAAAAACTGTTTTTT. It codes for CASLGGYNEKLFF.

This clonotype appeared many times. The V call is TRBV2, the J call TRBJ2-7; D gene uncertain. The CDR3 totals 16 residues. V was clipped by 3 bases and J by 4 bases, with 19 bases between them. In germline, CDR1 is SNHLY, CDR2 FYNNEI. The DNA of the CDR3 is TGTGCCAGCAGTGACCCTTTGGACCGCTCTCAATACGAGCAGTACTTC. Protein product: CASSDPLDRSQYEQYF.

This clonotype was recorded at least ten times. The chain has TRBV3-1 and TRBJ1-6, with 7 bases aligning to TRBD1. The CDR3 covers 12 residues. Trimming took 0 bases from V and 14 from J; bases not matched to a gene: 1. Germline assignment: CDR1 LGHDT and CDR2 YNNKEL (reference sequence). The CDR3 bases are TGTGCCAGCAGCCAAGACAGGGGGACCCTCCACTTT. It codes for CASSQDRGTLHF.

This clonotype was detected many times. The rearrangement joins TRBV6-1 to TRBJ1-1, with D possibly being TRBD1 (5 bases). In germline, CDR1 is MNHNS, CDR2 SASEGT. The CDR3 runs 15 residues. Trimming stripped 6 bases from V and 9 bases from J, with 23 bases between. This chain's CDR3 is CASSPRAGTGNKAFF. The DNA of the CDR3 is TGTGCCAGCAGCCCCAGGGCCGGGACGGGCAACAAAGCTTTCTTT.

This clonotype was detected ten times or more. The rearrangement uses TRBV19 and TRBJ1-4; TRBD1 aligns across 7 bases. Germline V gene data show CDR1 as LNHDA and CDR2 as SQIVND (reference sequence). The CDR3 contains 16 residues. Germline trimming cut 9 bases from V and 8 bases from J; bases unmatched to any gene: 18. In DNA form, the CDR3 reads TGTGCCAGCCTTGACAGGGCGCGATCAACTAGCGAAAAACTGTTTTTT. This translates into CASLDRARSTSEKLFF. Using reference TRBV19 and TRBJ1-4 for the parts outside the CDR3, the full variable domain is DGGITQSPKYLFRKEGQNVTLSCEQNLNHDAMYWYRQDPGQGLRLIYYSQIVNDFQKGDIAEGYSVSREKKESFPLTVTSAQKNPTAFYLCASLDRARSTSEKLFFGSGTQLSVL.

Only a few counts were recorded for this clonotype. CDR3 residues: CASSADRLAGGHQETQYF. The CDR3 DNA follows: TGTGCCAGCAGCGCGGACCGACTAGCGGGAGGGCACCAAGAGACCCAGTACTTC. The chain uses TRBV7-2 and TRBJ2-5, with 14 bases that match TRBD2. The CDR3 has 18 amino acids. Looked up from germline, CDR1 is SGHTA and CDR2 is FQGNSA. The V segment lost 5 bases and the J segment 0 bases; nucleotides outside the gene matches: 8. The full variable domain, in which reference TRBV7-2 and TRBJ2-5 provide the parts outside the CDR3, is GAGVSQSPSNKVTEKGKDVELRCDPISGHTALYWYRQSLGQGLEFLIYFQGNSAPDKSGLPSDRFSAERTGGSVSTLTIQRTQQEDSAVYLCASSADRLAGGHQETQYFGPGTRLLVL.

The chain combines TRBV19 with TRBJ1-5; 7 bases are shared with TRBD1. The V gene's germline CDR1 is LNHDA and CDR2 SQIVND (reference sequence). This CDR3 contains 15 residues. The ends lost 9 bases at V and 0 bases at J; junction bases unmatched: 8. The CDR3 region has the DNA TGTGCCAGCCTCTGGACAGGCTTTAGCAATCAGCCCCAGCATTTT. This sequence encodes CASLWTGFSNQPQHF.

The chain links TRBV20-1 to TRBJ1-2, with 8 bases fitting TRBD1. Germline CDR1 reads DFQATT; CDR2 reads SNEGSKA (reference sequence). This CDR3 comprises 14 residues. The J segment lost 5 bases and the V segment lost 6 bases, leaving 11 bases of the junction unmatched. The CDR3 coding sequence is TGCAGTGCCAGGGGGCAGGGTCTAGGGTATGGCTACACCTTC. Its translation: CSARGQGLGYGYTF.